A single sample is the source of the 26 T cell receptor beta chains below, sequenced in a study of blood T cell repertoires in COVID-19. Clones were read by immunoSEQ multiplex PCR, and TCRdb kept only the in-frame ones, dropping some. Of tens of thousands of clones in the sample, approximately 86% were seen once. The specimen sequenced was peripheral blood. The receptor set was obtained from a man between 60 and 70 years old with acute or convalescent COVID-19.

The V and J genes are TRBV6-5 and TRBJ2-7; 7 positions match TRBD2. CDR3 length: 15 residues. The trim removed 2 bases at V and 2 bases at J, leaving 6 bases unmatched. Germline assignment: CDR1 MNHEY and CDR2 SVGAGI. The CDR3 region has the DNA TGTGCCAGCAGTTACGGGAGGGGACCCCCCTACGAGCAGTACTTC. Residues: CASSYGRGPPYEQYF.

V and J are TRBV6-5 and TRBJ1-1; D possibly corresponds to TRBD1 (6 bases). CDR1 and CDR2 (germline): MNHEY, SVGAGI. V was pared by 3 bases and J by 4 bases, with 15 bases between. CDR3 size: 15 residues. DNA for the CDR3: TGTGCCAGCAGTTATGGGGGCCCGGGCGCCACTGAAGCTTTCTTT. It codes for CASSYGGPGATEAFF.

V is TRBV5-4 and J is TRBJ2-2; 11 bases are a match to TRBD2. The ends lost 0 bases at V and 6 bases at J; junction bases unmatched: 7. The CDR3 is made up of 17 amino acids. CDR1 SGHNT and CDR2 YYREEE come from the germline V gene (reference sequence). DNA of the CDR3: TGTGCCAGCAGCTTGGAACCGGGACTAGCGGTGCCCGGGGAGCTGTTTTTT. Residues: CASSLEPGLAVPGELFF.

This sequence joins TRBV7-6 and TRBJ2-2; 12 bases line up with TRBD2. The trim removed 4 bases at V and 3 bases at J, leaving 3 bases unmatched. The CDR3 is 16 amino acids. CDR1 is SGHVS and CDR2 is FNYEAQ in the germline V gene. The CDR3, as DNA: TGTGCCAGCAGCTCGACTAGCGGGGGATACACCGGGGAGCTGTTTTTT. Encoded protein: CASSSTSGGYTGELFF.

The CDR3 loop is CASSLAGGGALDTQYF. The CDR3 region has the DNA TGTGCCAGCAGCTTAGCCGGCGGGGGGGCCTTGGATACGCAGTATTTT. The J gene is TRBJ2-3, the V gene TRBV7-2; 9 bases fit TRBD2. Germline CDR1 reads SGHTA; CDR2 reads FQGNSA. The J segment lost 6 bases and the V segment lost 0 bases, leaving 7 bases of the junction unmatched. The CDR3 sequence is 16 residues long. The whole variable domain, filled in from reference TRBV7-2 and TRBJ2-3, reads GAGVSQSPSNKVTEKGKDVELRCDPISGHTALYWYRQSLGQGLEFLIYFQGNSAPDKSGLPSDRFSAERTGGSVSTLTIQRTQQEDSAVYLCASSLAGGGALDTQYFGPGTRLTVL.

The CDR3 is CASSGQGFSPLHF. As DNA, the CDR3 is TGTGCCAGCAGCGGACAGGGTTTCTCACCCCTCCACTTT. This chain uses TRBV9 with TRBJ1-6; 7 nucleotides line up with TRBD1. The CDR3 extends over 13 amino acids. V was pared by 3 bases and J by 10 bases, with 4 bases of the junction left unmatched. Germline V gives CDR1 SGDLS, CDR2 YYNGEE.

The chain carries TRBV29-1 and TRBJ2-3, with 9 bases identical to TRBD2. CDR3 length: 17 amino acids. V shed 2 bases and J 4 bases; nucleotides not matched to a gene: 13. Germline V gives CDR1 SQVTM, CDR2 ANQGSEA. CDR3 DNA sequence: TGCAGCGTTGAAACCCTTCGTTGGCGGGAGGGCCCAGATACGCAGTATTTT. This encodes CSVETLRWREGPDTQYF.

The CDR3 DNA is TGTGCCAGCAGTGTTAGCCGGGGCTATGGCTACACCTTC. Translated: CASSVSRGYGYTF. V gene TRBV25-1 combines with J gene TRBJ1-2, with unresolved D. Germline V gene data show CDR1 as MGHDK and CDR2 as SYGVNS. This CDR3 has 13 residues. V dropped 4 bases and J dropped 4 bases, with 10 bases sitting between them.

This rearrangement joins TRBV7-3 to TRBJ2-3; D call uncertain. In germline, CDR1 is SGHTA, CDR2 FQGTGA. CDR3 length: 12 amino acids. The ends were cut back, 4 bases at V and 11 bases at J, with 13 bases in the middle. CDR3 coding DNA: TGTGCCAGCAGCTCTCCCCCAGCGAGGCAGTATTTT. It translates to CASSSPPARQYF.

This clone was recorded a few times. The chain joins TRBV27 to TRBJ1-5, with 7 bases matching TRBD1. CDR3 size: 13 residues. Germline CDR1 MNHEY, CDR2 SMNVEV (reference sequence). The V gene end was trimmed by 4 bases and the J gene end by 4 bases; junction bases not matched to a gene: 1. The CDR3: CASSSTGNQPQHF. CDR3 in DNA: TGTGCCAGCAGTTCGACAGGGAATCAGCCCCAGCATTTT.

The rearrangement joins TRBV10-3 to TRBJ2-5; the match to TRBD2 covers 8 bases. There are 16 residues in the CDR3. Germline V gene sequence: CDR1 ENHRY, CDR2 SYGVKD. Trimming removed 3 bases from V and 1 base from J; junction bases left unmatched: 7. The DNA of the CDR3 is TGTGCCATCAGTGAAGGGGCTAGCGGGCCCCAAGAGACCCAGTACTTC. This encodes CAISEGASGPQETQYF.

The CDR3 nucleotides are TGTGCCTGGATTTCCCGAGATACGCAGTATTTT. It yields the protein CAWISRDTQYF. The chain combines TRBV30 with TRBJ2-3; D ambiguous. The ends were cut back, 4 bases at V and 5 bases at J, with 7 bases in the middle. Germline CDR1 and CDR2: GTSNPN and SVGIG (reference sequence). The CDR3 is made up of 11 amino acids.

The chain links TRBV30 to TRBJ1-2, with D possibly being TRBD1 (6 bases). CDR3 length: 13 amino acids. Germline CDR1 and CDR2: GTSNPN and SVGIG (reference sequence). Trimming removed 2 bases at V and 2 bases at J, with 9 bases between. CDR3 DNA: TGTGCCTGGAGTTTAACAGGGAACTATGGCTACACCTTC. Translation gives CAWSLTGNYGYTF.

The chain employs TRBV12-5 and TRBJ1-1, with D unclear. CDR3 length: 13 residues. V lost 5 bases and J lost 11, with 18 bases in between. From germline, CDR1 is LGHNT and CDR2 FRNRAP. CDR3: CASGPSGGFAAFF. The DNA of the CDR3 is TGTGCTAGTGGTCCCTCCGGCGGGTTCGCGGCTTTCTTT.

This clone was observed a single time. The chain links TRBV5-1 to TRBJ1-1, with TRBD1 matching 8 bases. Trimming at V came to 1 base and at J to 0 bases, leaving 8 bases not matched to a gene. The V gene's germline CDR1 is SGHRS and CDR2 YFSETQ. The CDR3 contains 17 residues. This chain's CDR3 is CASSLTRTGPMNTEAFF. CDR3 nucleotides: TGCGCCAGCAGCTTGACCCGGACAGGGCCGATGAACACTGAAGCTTTCTTT.

The chain links TRBV6-5 to TRBJ2-5; maybe TRBD2 (6 bases). The CDR3 is made up of 13 amino acids. Germline-derived CDR1 and CDR2 are MNHEY and SVGAGI. Trimming removed 9 bases at V and 1 base at J, with 12 bases between. CDR3 protein: CASRRVFQETQYF. The DNA of the CDR3 is TGTGCCAGTAGGAGGGTTTTCCAAGAGACCCAGTACTTC.

J is TRBJ2-5 and V is TRBV5-4; 10 bases align to TRBD2. CDR1 and CDR2 from the germline V gene are SGHNT and YYREEE (reference sequence). There are 15 residues in the CDR3. The V segment lost 2 bases and the J segment 5 bases; nucleotides outside the gene matches: 6. The CDR3 protein is CASSLKRGGTETQYF. The CDR3 nucleotides are TGTGCCAGCAGCTTAAAGCGGGGGGGGACTGAGACCCAGTACTTC.

The chain combines TRBV27 with TRBJ1-1; 10 bases fit TRBD1. Germline V gene data show CDR1 as MNHEY and CDR2 as SMNVEV (reference sequence). The V and J ends lost 6 bases and 4 bases, in that order; junction bases with no gene match: 2. The CDR3 is made up of 13 amino acids. CDR3: CASRRTGGTEAFF. DNA of the CDR3: TGTGCCAGCAGGAGGACAGGGGGCACTGAAGCTTTCTTT.

The genes are TRBV14 and TRBJ2-5, with unresolved D. The CDR3 has 13 residues. CDR1 is SGHDN, CDR2 FVKESK, per germline. Trimming left V 4 bases short and J 5 bases short, with 11 bases between. The CDR3 here is CASSPSGSETQYF. As DNA, the CDR3 is TGTGCCAGCAGCCCGTCAGGATCTGAGACCCAGTACTTC.

This clone showed up just a few times. The chain recombines TRBV4-3 with TRBJ1-3; D is ambiguous. The V end lost 4 bases, the J end lost 4 bases, and 11 bases lay between the germline ends. CDR1 and CDR2 (germline): LGHNA, YSLEER. The CDR3 has 14 amino acids. The CDR3 DNA follows: TGCGCCAGCAGCCCTAGCCCCCAGGGAAACACCATATATTTT. Protein sequence: CASSPSPQGNTIYF.

V gene TRBV29-1 combines with J gene TRBJ1-2; D is undetermined. The CDR3 contains 14 residues. V was trimmed by 1 base and J by 0 bases, leaving 9 bases between them. Germline V gene lookup returns CDR1 SQVTM and CDR2 ANQGSEA. The CDR3 here is CSVEGHPANYGYTF. The CDR3 bases are TGCAGCGTTGAAGGGCACCCAGCTAACTATGGCTACACCTTC.

The genes are TRBV7-2 and TRBJ1-1, with 7 bases fitting TRBD1. The V segment lost 2 bases and the J segment 7 bases; nucleotides outside the gene matches: 7. This CDR3 comprises 14 residues. Germline lookup yields CDR1 SGHTA and CDR2 FQGNSA. The CDR3 coding sequence is TGTGCCAGCAGCTTAAGGCAGGGGGTTAATGAAGCTTTCTTT. It yields the protein CASSLRQGVNEAFF. Combining the CDR3 with reference TRBV7-2 and TRBJ1-1 gives the whole variable domain GAGVSQSPSNKVTEKGKDVELRCDPISGHTALYWYRQSLGQGLEFLIYFQGNSAPDKSGLPSDRFSAERTGGSVSTLTIQRTQQEDSAVYLCASSLRQGVNEAFFGQGTRLTVV.

In its sample, this clone was seen once. The chain carries TRBV6-2 or TRBV6-3 and TRBJ1-1; possibly TRBD1 for D (6 bases). In germline, CDR1 is MNHEY, CDR2 SVGEGT. This CDR3 is built from 14 residues. V lost 6 bases to trimming and J lost 1 base, with 12 bases between them. Written as DNA, the CDR3 is TGTGCCAGCAGCTGGACAGTAAAGAACACTGAAGCTTTCTTT. Translation gives CASSWTVKNTEAFF.

The J gene is TRBJ1-2, the V gene TRBV5-1; TRBD1 matches 10 bases. Per the germline V gene, CDR1 is SGHRS and CDR2 is YFSETQ. The CDR3 contains 14 residues. CDR3 residues: CASGTGTGVDGYTF. Here the CDR3 DNA reads TGCGCATCCGGAACCGGGACAGGGGTCGACGGCTACACCTTC.

The chain recombines TRBV4-1 with TRBJ2-7, with 10 bases identical to TRBD1. CDR1 and CDR2 (germline): MGHRA, YSYEKL. The J segment lost 4 bases and the V segment lost 5 bases, leaving 8 bases of the junction unmatched. This CDR3 spans 15 amino acids. CDR3 region: CASSEPGQGLYEQYF. CDR3 in DNA: TGCGCCAGCAGCGAACCGGGACAGGGGTTATACGAGCAGTACTTC.

The chain uses TRBV20-1 and TRBJ2-1; possible D gene TRBD2, 6 bases. Germline V gene sequence: CDR1 DFQATT, CDR2 SNEGSKA (reference sequence). The CDR3 length is 11 residues. V was shortened by 2 bases and J by 13 bases, with 12 bases between the two germline ends. The CDR3 nucleotides are TGCAGTGCTAGAATGGGGGGAAACCAGTTCTTC. Translated, it gives CSARMGGNQFF.